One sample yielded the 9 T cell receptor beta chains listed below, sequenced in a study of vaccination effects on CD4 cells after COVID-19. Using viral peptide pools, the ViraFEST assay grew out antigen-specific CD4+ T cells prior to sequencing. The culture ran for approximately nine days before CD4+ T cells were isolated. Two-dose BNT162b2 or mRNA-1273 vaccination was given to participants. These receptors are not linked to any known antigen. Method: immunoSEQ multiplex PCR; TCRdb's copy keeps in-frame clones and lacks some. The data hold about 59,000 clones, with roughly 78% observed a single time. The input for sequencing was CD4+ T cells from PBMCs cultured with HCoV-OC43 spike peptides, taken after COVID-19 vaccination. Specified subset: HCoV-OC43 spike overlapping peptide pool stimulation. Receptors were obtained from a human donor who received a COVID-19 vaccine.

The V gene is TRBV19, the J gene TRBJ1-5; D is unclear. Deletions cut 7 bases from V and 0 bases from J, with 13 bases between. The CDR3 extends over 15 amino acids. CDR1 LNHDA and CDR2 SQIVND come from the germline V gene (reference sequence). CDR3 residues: CASNQIDTSNQPQHF. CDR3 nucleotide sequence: TGTGCCAGTAATCAGATTGACACTAGCAATCAGCCCCAGCATTTT.

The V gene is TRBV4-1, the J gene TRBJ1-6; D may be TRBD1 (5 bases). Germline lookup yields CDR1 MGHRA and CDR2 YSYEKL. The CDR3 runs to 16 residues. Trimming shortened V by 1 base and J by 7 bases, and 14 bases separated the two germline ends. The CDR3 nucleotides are TGCGCCAGCAGCCAAGGCAGGGCGGGGAAGAATTCACCCCTCCACTTT. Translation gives CASSQGRAGKNSPLHF.

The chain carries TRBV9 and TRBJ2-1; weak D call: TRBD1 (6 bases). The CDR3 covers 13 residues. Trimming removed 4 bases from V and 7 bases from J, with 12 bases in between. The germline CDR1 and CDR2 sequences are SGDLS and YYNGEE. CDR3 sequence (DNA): TGTGCCAGCAGCCCAGGGGATCAAAATGAGCAGTTCTTC. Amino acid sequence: CASSPGDQNEQFF.

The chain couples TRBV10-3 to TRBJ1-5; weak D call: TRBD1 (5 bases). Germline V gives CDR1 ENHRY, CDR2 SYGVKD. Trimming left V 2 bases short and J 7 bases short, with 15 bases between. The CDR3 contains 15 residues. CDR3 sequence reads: CAISEAGTKGQPQHF. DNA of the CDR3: TGTGCCATCAGTGAGGCAGGGACCAAGGGCCAGCCCCAGCATTTT.

Written as DNA, the CDR3 is TGTGCCAGCAGTTACAGGGCGAGGGGCGGTGATGAAAAACTGTTTTTT. Amino acids: CASSYRARGGDEKLFF. The chain is built from TRBV6-5 and TRBJ1-4, with D maybe TRBD1 (5 bases). This CDR3 region has 16 residues. Trimming took off 2 bases at V and 6 bases at J, with 16 bases between the two ends. Per germline, CDR1 MNHEY and CDR2 SVGAGI.

Here the CDR3 reads CAWSVVGGAFF. The CDR3 coding sequence is TGTGCCTGGAGTGTAGTGGGAGGTGCTTTCTTT. The rearrangement joins TRBV30 to TRBJ1-1; D gene uncertain. Germline assignment: CDR1 GTSNPN and CDR2 SVGIG (reference sequence). The CDR3 extends over 11 amino acids. V was clipped by 0 bases and J by 11 bases, with 10 bases between them.

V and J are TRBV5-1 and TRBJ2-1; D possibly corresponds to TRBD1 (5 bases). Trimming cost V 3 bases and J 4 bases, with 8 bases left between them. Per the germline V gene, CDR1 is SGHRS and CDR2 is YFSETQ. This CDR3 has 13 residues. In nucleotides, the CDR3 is TGCGCCAGCAGCTCGACAGTGTACAATGAGCAGTTCTTC. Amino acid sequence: CASSSTVYNEQFF.

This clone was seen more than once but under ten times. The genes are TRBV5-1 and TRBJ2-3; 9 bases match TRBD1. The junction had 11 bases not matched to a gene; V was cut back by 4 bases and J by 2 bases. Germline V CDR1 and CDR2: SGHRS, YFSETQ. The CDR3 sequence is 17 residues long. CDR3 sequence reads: CASSPLVGTGTTDTQYF. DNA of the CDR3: TGCGCCAGCAGCCCATTGGTGGGGACAGGGACCACAGATACGCAGTATTTT.

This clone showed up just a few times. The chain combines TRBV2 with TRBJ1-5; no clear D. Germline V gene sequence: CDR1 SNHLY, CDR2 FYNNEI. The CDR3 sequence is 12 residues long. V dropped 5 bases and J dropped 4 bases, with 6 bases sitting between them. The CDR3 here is CASSSLNQPQHF. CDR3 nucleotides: TGTGCCAGCAGTAGTTTAAATCAGCCCCAGCATTTT.